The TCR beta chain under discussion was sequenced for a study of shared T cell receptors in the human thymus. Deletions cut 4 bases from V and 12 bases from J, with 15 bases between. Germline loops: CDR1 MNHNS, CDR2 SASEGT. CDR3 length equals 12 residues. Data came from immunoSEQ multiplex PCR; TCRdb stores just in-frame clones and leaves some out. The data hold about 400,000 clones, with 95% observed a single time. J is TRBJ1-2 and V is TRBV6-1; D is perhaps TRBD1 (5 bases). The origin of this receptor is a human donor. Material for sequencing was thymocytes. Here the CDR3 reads CASSAPWGSNTF. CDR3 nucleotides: TGTGCCAGCAGTGCCCCCTGGGGGAGCAACACCTTC.